This T cell receptor beta chain was recorded in a study of blood T cells in healthy people across ages. V was pared by 4 bases and J by 5 bases, with 11 bases of the junction left unmatched. From germline, CDR1 is SGHTA and CDR2 FQGNSA. This CDR3 is 16 amino acids long. This clonotype has more than one count but fewer than ten. Using a J-beta primer mix together with a sample-barcoded 5' primer, a second PCR was run for roughly 6 to 11 cycles. TCRdb ran MiXCR on the 5' RACE reads and lists one entry per CDR3 protein. The table has 1.5 million to 2 million distinct CDR3 sequences, 28% seen once; the top ten hold approximately 7.7%.

The source material was blood. The gene calls are TRBV7-2 and TRBJ2-5; 9 bases agree with TRBD1. The clonotype originates from a woman younger than 45 in good health. CDR3 coding DNA: TGTGCCAGCAGCTACTCTCTACAGGGGGCGCAGGAGACCCAGTACTTC. As protein: CASSYSLQGAQETQYF.